This paragraph reports one T cell receptor beta chain. The source of the sample is a study of T cell changes during pregnancy in multiple sclerosis. The CDR3 consists of 13 residues. V gave up 2 bases and J gave up 7 bases, with 13 bases separating them. Germline-derived CDR1 and CDR2 are SGHDT and YYEEEE. Produced via immunoSEQ multiplex PCR; TCRdb's table is partial and in-frame only. The profile shows about 48,000 clones, about nine tenths of them singletons. The chain uses TRBV5-6 and TRBJ2-7; tentatively, D is TRBD1 (6 bases). The TCR was taken from a female donor with multiple sclerosis, enrolled in a pregnancy study. Sequencing used CD4+ T cells from peripheral blood mononuclear cells, obtained in the second trimester of pregnancy. The CDR3 region is CASSFTGYREQYF. DNA for the CDR3: TGTGCCAGCAGCTTCACAGGGTATCGGGAGCAGTACTTC.